The 7 T cell receptor beta chains below all came from one sample that was sequenced in a study of T cell responses to AZD1222 COVID-19 vaccine. TCRdb's copy holds only in-frame clones and misses some; the assay was immunoSEQ multiplex PCR. Among about 150,000 clones listed, about 92% were seen once. The source was peripheral blood, collected 28 days after the second AZD1222 dose. The receptor source for this set is an adult who received the AZD1222 COVID-19 vaccine.

CDR3 loop: CASSPSEGANYEQYF. CDR3 nucleotide sequence: TGTGCCAGCTCACCCTCGGAAGGAGCTAACTACGAGCAGTACTTC. The genes are TRBV18 and TRBJ2-7; D remains unclear. In germline, CDR1 is KGHSH, CDR2 LQKENI. This CDR3 has 15 amino acids. V dropped 3 bases and J dropped 3 bases, with 15 bases sitting between them.

The V call is TRBV29-1, the J call TRBJ2-7; 12 nucleotides align to TRBD2. The germline V gene has CDR1 SQVTM and CDR2 ANQGSEA. The J segment lost 1 base and the V segment lost 4 bases, leaving 2 bases of the junction unmatched. This CDR3 comprises 14 residues. CDR3 protein: CSVVTSGSSYEQYF. The CDR3 DNA reads TGCAGCGTTGTGACTAGCGGGAGTTCCTACGAGCAGTACTTC.

This rearrangement joins TRBV5-1 to TRBJ2-1; D uncertain. Germline V gene lookup returns CDR1 SGHRS and CDR2 YFSETQ. The CDR3 totals 17 residues. Trimming left V 0 bases short and J 4 bases short, with 17 bases between. The DNA of the CDR3 is TGCGCCAGCAGCTTGGATCCGGGCGCCACTCTTTACAATGAGCAGTTCTTC. Its translation is CASSLDPGATLYNEQFF. Supplemented by reference TRBV5-1 and TRBJ2-1, the full variable domain reads KAGVTQTPRYLIKTRGQQVTLSCSPISGHRSVSWYQQTPGQGLQFLFEYFSETQRNKGNFPGRFSGRQFSNSRSEMNVSTLELGDSALYLCASSLDPGATLYNEQFFGPGTRLTVL.

The CDR3 nucleotides are TGTGCCAGCAGCCCCACTTGGGCGTCCGGGGAGCTGTTTTTT. Protein: CASSPTWASGELFF. The V and J genes are TRBV7-3 and TRBJ2-2, with no clear D. CDR3 length: 14 residues. V lost 5 bases and J lost 6, with 13 bases in between. The germline gives CDR1 SGHTA, CDR2 FQGTGA.

This chain's CDR3 is CASSLWAGELFF. CDR3 in DNA: TGTGCCAGCAGCCTGTGGGCCGGGGAGCTGTTTTTT. The chain has TRBV5-6 and TRBJ2-2, with no clear D. This CDR3 has 12 amino acids. Germline V lookup: CDR1 SGHDT, CDR2 YYEEEE. Trimming took off 4 bases at V and 6 bases at J, with 7 bases between the two ends. Variable domain in full (rest from reference TRBV5-6 and TRBJ2-2): DAGVTQSPTHLIKTRGQQVTLRCSPKSGHDTVSWYQQALGQGPQFIFQYYEEEERQRGNFPDRFSGHQFPNYSSELNVNALLLGDSALYLCASSLWAGELFFGEGSRLTVL.

The J gene is TRBJ2-5, the V gene TRBV29-1, with a tentative D call TRBD2 (7 bases). Germline CDR1 is SQVTM and CDR2 is ANQGSEA. There are 13 residues in the CDR3. V was trimmed by 7 bases and J by 2 bases, leaving 14 bases between them. CDR3 amino acids: CSAKRDIQETQYF. CDR3 bases: TGCAGCGCCAAGCGGGACATTCAAGAGACCCAGTACTTC.

The gene calls are TRBV11-2 and TRBJ2-5; tentative D call: TRBD2 (5 bases). The V end was cut by 7 bases, the J end by 4 bases, with 19 bases between. Germline CDR1 reads SGHAT; CDR2 reads FQNNGV. The CDR3 is 15 residues long. CDR3 protein: CASTQSGFSPETQYF. CDR3 in DNA: TGTGCCAGCACCCAAAGCGGATTCTCCCCAGAGACCCAGTACTTC. The full variable domain, its missing parts supplied by reference TRBV11-2 and TRBJ2-5, is EAGVAQSPRYKIIEKRQSVAFWCNPISGHATLYWYQQILGQGPKLLIQFQNNGVVDDSQLPKDRFSAERLKGVDSTLKIQPAKLEDSAVYLCASTQSGFSPETQYFGPGTRLLVL.